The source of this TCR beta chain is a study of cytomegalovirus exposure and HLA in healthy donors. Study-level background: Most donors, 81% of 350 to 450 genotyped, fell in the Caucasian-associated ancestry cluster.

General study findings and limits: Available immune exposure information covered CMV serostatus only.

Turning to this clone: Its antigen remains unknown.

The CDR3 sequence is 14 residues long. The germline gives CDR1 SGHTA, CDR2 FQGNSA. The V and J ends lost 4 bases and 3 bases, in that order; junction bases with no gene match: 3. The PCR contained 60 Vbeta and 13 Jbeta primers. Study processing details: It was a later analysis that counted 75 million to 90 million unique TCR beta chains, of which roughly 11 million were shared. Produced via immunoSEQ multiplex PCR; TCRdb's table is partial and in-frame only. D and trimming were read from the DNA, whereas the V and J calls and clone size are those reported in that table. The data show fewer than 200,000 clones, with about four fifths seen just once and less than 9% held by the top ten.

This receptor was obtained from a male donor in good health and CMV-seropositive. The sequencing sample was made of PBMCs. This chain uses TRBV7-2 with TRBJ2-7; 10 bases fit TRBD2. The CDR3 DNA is TGTGCCAGCAGCTCGGGACTAGCGAACTACGAGCAGTACTTC. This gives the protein CASSSGLANYEQYF.